A selection of T cell receptor beta chains follows, all from one sample in a study of response to subunit inactivated influenza vaccine. TCRdb independently ran MiXCR on the RT-PCR reads; one entry per CDR3 protein. This table holds 500,000 to 700,000 distinct CDR3 sequences, under 30% found once. These data were likewise used in another study, on T cells expressing NK-cell markers.

This specimen consisted of CD4+ T cells sorted from PBMCs, obtained about 12 days after vaccination. These receptors originate from a man in his fifties who received an inactivated influenza vaccine. Each CDR3 is given with its conserved first and last residue. Each record gives: CDR3 length, J gene, clone size, D gene, V gene, CDR3 protein, CDR3 DNA. The D gene is left open where the match is weak. The size field is filled for only some rows; it gives once, few, many or a size class.

>16|TRBJ2-5|few|TRBD2|TRBV4-2
CASSHSSGGLQETQYF
TGTGCCAGCAGCCACTCTAGCGGGGGTTTACAAGAGACCCAGTACTTC
>12|TRBJ1-2|-|-|TRBV4-2
CARGPGLLCYTF
TGTGCCAGGGGCCCTGGGCTCCTCTGCTACACCTTC
>11|TRBJ1-2|few|-|TRBV5-1
CASSLTGYYTF
TGCGCCAGCAGCTTAACAGGGTACTACACCTTC
>13|TRBJ1-1|few|TRBD1|TRBV7-3
CASAIGQGGSAFF
TGTGCCAGCGCAATCGGGCAGGGGGGATCAGCTTTCTTT
>16|TRBJ2-2|-|-|TRBV28
CASTRDLGLGTGELFF
TGTGCCAGCACGCGGGACTTAGGGCTGGGGACCGGGGAGCTGTTTTTT
>14|TRBJ1-1|few|-|TRBV3-1
CASSKGGQNTEAFF
TGTGCCAGCAGCAAGGGGGGGCAGAACACTGAAGCTTTCTTT
>14|TRBJ2-7|few|TRBD2|TRBV7-2
CASSLLAGRYEQYF
TGTGCCAGCAGCCTCTTAGCGGGACGCTACGAGCAGTACTTC
>17|TRBJ1-1|-|-|TRBV6-5
CASSYRRGRAVRTEAFF
TGTGCCAGCAGTTACCGTCGTGGAAGGGCGGTGAGGACTGAAGCTTTCTTT
>14|TRBJ2-3|-|-|TRBV5-1
CASSLSTGTDTQYF
TGCGCCAGCAGCTTGTCCACTGGCACAGATACGCAGTATTTT
>13|TRBJ2-3|few|-|TRBV7-2
CASTSRSADTQYF
TGTGCCAGCACCAGCCGGTCCGCAGATACGCAGTATTTT
>14|TRBJ2-5|few|TRBD2|TRBV24-1
CATSEGLAQETQYF
TGTGCCACCAGTGAAGGACTAGCCCAAGAGACCCAGTACTTC
>16|TRBJ2-2|-|TRBD1|TRBV4-2
CASSDRGRRDTGELFF
TGTGCCAGCAGCGACAGGGGGCGCCGGGACACCGGGGAGCTGTTTTTT
>12|TRBJ2-1|-|-|TRBV12-3/TRBV12-4
CASTTGTVGQFF
TGTGCCAGCACCACCGGGACTGTGGGGCAGTTCTTC
>11|TRBJ1-1|-|-|TRBV11-2
CASSRQVEAFF
TGTGCCAGCAGCCGACAAGTTGAAGCTTTCTTT
>12|TRBJ2-1|-|-|TRBV5-1
CASSSSGYEQFF
TGCGCCAGCAGTTCCTCGGGGTATGAGCAGTTCTTC
>13|TRBJ1-1|few|-|TRBV9
CASSVSPHTEAFF
TGTGCCAGCAGCGTAAGTCCCCACACTGAAGCTTTCTTT
>17|TRBJ2-7|few|TRBD2|TRBV7-9
CASSLFEVGLAGYEQYF
TGTGCCAGCAGCTTATTCGAGGTGGGACTAGCGGGCTACGAGCAGTACTTC
>16|TRBJ2-3|-|-|TRBV28
CASSPTRGLGTDTQYF
TGTGCCAGCAGTCCAACACGGGGGTTGGGCACAGATACGCAGTATTTT
>14|TRBJ2-7|-|TRBD1|TRBV20-1
CSAYRDRASYEQYF
TGCAGTGCTTACCGGGACAGGGCCTCCTACGAGCAGTACTTC
>13|TRBJ2-3|-|-|TRBV30
CAWSGRSTDTQYF
TGTGCCTGGAGTGGCCGGAGCACAGATACGCAGTATTTT
>18|TRBJ1-6|-|TRBD1|TRBV6-1
CASRTSGQHFRYNSPLHF
TGTGCCAGCAGAACCTCGGGACAGCATTTTCGGTATAATTCACCCCTCCACTTT
>14|TRBJ2-5|few|TRBD1|TRBV5-6
CASSLGTGLETQYF
TGTGCCAGCAGCTTGGGGACAGGGCTAGAGACCCAGTACTTC
>15|TRBJ1-5|-|TRBD1|TRBV7-9
CASSKDRGLEQPQHF
TGTGCCAGCAGCAAGGACAGGGGGCTTGAGCAGCCCCAGCATTTT
>13|TRBJ2-3|-|TRBD1|TRBV20-1
CSGRTGNTDTQYF
TGCAGTGGACGGACAGGAAACACAGATACGCAGTATTTT
>16|TRBJ2-2|few|TRBD2|TRBV7-8
CASSQLVGGESGELFF
TGTGCCAGCAGCCAGCTGGTGGGAGGGGAGTCCGGGGAGCTGTTTTTT
>13|TRBJ2-2|-|-|TRBV19
CASALAHTGELFF
TGTGCCAGCGCACTAGCTCACACCGGGGAGCTGTTTTTT
>14|TRBJ1-6|few|TRBD1|TRBV5-5
CASRLGTVGSPLHF
TGTGCCAGCAGGCTGGGGACAGTGGGTTCACCCCTCCACTTT
>14|TRBJ1-4|few|TRBD1|TRBV7-2
CASSFTGVGEKLFF
TGTGCCAGCAGCTTCACAGGGGTGGGTGAAAAACTGTTTTTT
>19|TRBJ1-2|many|TRBD1|TRBV27
CASSLSSRQGARFGYGYTF
TGTGCCAGCAGTTTATCATCTCGCCAGGGGGCGAGGTTTGGCTATGGCTACACCTTC
>13|TRBJ2-1|-|TRBD1|TRBV24-1
CATSVTGDNEQFF
TGTGCCACCAGTGTCACAGGGGACAATGAGCAGTTCTTC
>13|TRBJ1-1|few|-|TRBV15
CATSRGRNTEAFF
TGTGCCACCAGCAGAGGCAGGAACACTGAAGCTTTCTTT
>19|TRBJ2-1|few|TRBD2|TRBV10-1
CASSESKSAGDVHEVEQFF
TGCGCCAGCAGTGAGTCGAAATCAGCGGGGGACGTCCATGAGGTTGAGCAGTTCTTC
>15|TRBJ2-5|-|TRBD1|TRBV20-1
CSARRLQGMAETQYF
TGCAGTGCTAGAAGATTACAGGGGATGGCAGAGACCCAGTACTTC
>20|TRBJ1-1|-|TRBD1|TRBV11-1
CASSLTKFLTGKGGDSEAFF
TGTGCCAGCAGCTTAACAAAGTTTTTGACAGGGAAAGGAGGCGATTCTGAAGCTTTCTTT
>13|TRBJ2-7|few|-|TRBV6-2/TRBV6-3
CASSPRVAHEQYF
TGTGCCAGCAGTCCCCGGGTGGCCCACGAGCAGTACTTC
>14|TRBJ2-2|-|-|TRBV12-3/TRBV12-4
CASSFAVNTGELFF
TGTGCCAGCAGTTTCGCGGTGAACACCGGGGAGCTGTTTTTT
>17|TRBJ2-7|few|TRBD2|TRBV25-1
CASSESVTGLAGYEQYF
TGTGCCAGCAGTGAATCCGTGACGGGACTAGCGGGCTACGAGCAGTACTTC
>14|TRBJ2-7|many|TRBD1|TRBV29-1
CSVDKPGTAGEQYF
TGCAGCGTTGATAAGCCCGGGACAGCCGGCGAGCAGTACTTC
>18|TRBJ2-2|-|TRBD2|TRBV11-2
CASSSGLAGARGTGELFF
TGTGCCAGCAGCTCGGGACTAGCGGGGGCCCGAGGCACCGGGGAGCTGTTTTTT
>15|TRBJ1-2|-|TRBD1|TRBV14
CASSRYTGGAGGYTF
TGTGCCAGCAGCCGATATACAGGGGGCGCGGGAGGCTACACCTTC
>15|TRBJ1-2|many|-|TRBV20-1
CSARDAGLANYGYTF
TGCAGTGCTAGAGATGCAGGATTAGCTAACTATGGCTACACCTTC
>16|TRBJ2-3|-|TRBD2|TRBV7-9
CASSRSTSGGGDTQYF
TGTGCCAGCAGCCGATCAACTAGCGGGGGAGGAGATACGCAGTATTTT
>14|TRBJ2-3|-|-|TRBV25-1
CASSDTLATDTQYF
TGTGCCAGCAGTGACACCCTAGCCACAGATACGCAGTATTTT
>16|TRBJ2-2|once|-|TRBV6-5
CASSYSWQGGAGELFF
TGTGCCAGCAGTTACTCGTGGCAGGGGGGGGCCGGGGAGCTGTTTTTT
>13|TRBJ2-2|-|-|TRBV6-2/TRBV6-3
CASSTLVAGELFF
TGTGCCAGCAGCACCCTGGTGGCCGGGGAGCTGTTTTTT
>15|TRBJ2-3|-|TRBD2|TRBV15
CATSARGGRADTQYF
TGTGCCACCAGCGCTCGCGGGGGGAGGGCAGATACGCAGTATTTT